The clone carrying this T cell receptor (beta chain) was detected many times. The investigators amplified TCR beta CDR3 regions from RNA transcripts. TCR CDR3 regions were first amplified by RT-PCR with HTBI primers. Via MiXCR, TCRdb re-called the multiplex PCR reads, giving one row per CDR3 protein. The data contain 500,000 to 600,000 distinct CDR3 sequences, 40% to 50% of them singletons. Patients showing uncontrolled infection, other autoimmune disease, pregnancy or lactation were ineligible. This specimen comes from a study of T cells in Graves' hyperthyroidism and ophthalmopathy. CDR1 is MNHEY and CDR2 is SVGAGI in the germline V gene. This CDR3 contains 15 residues. Trimming at V came to 6 bases and at J to 2 bases, leaving 7 bases not matched to a gene.

The V call is TRBV6-5, the J call TRBJ1-5; TRBD1 matches at 7 bases. Source material: peripheral blood or thyroid tissue (not recorded which). The sequence was obtained from an adult woman with Graves' disease, either hyperthyroidism or ophthalmopathy (not recorded which). The CDR3, as DNA: TGTGCCAGCAGACCCACAGGGGTTGGCAATCAGCCCCAGCATTTT. This encodes CASRPTGVGNQPQHF.